This T cell receptor (beta chain) was sequenced during a study of shared clonotypes between healthy human individuals. Study-level points and caveats: Sampling was confined to blood; repertoires within tissues likely differ.

Naive CD8 isolation took CD45RO-negative cells positively selected for CCR7 and excluded terminally differentiated effector memory CD45RA+ cells. Sequenced by immunoSEQ multiplex PCR; TCRdb stores in-frame clones only, minus some. The data show about 2 million clones, 85% to 95% seen once. This CDR3 is 13 amino acids long. Germline V CDR1 and CDR2: SEHNR, FQNEAQ (reference sequence). V was pared by 5 bases and J by 4 bases, with 11 bases between. Worth noting for this clone: Its cognate antigen is unknown.

The rearrangement links TRBV7-9 to TRBJ1-2, with D hard to call. The TCR was taken from a man aged 18 to 30 in good health. What was sequenced was naive CD8+ T cells sorted from blood. The CDR3 DNA reads TGTGCCAGCAGCCCCCTGACGGTCTATGGCTACACCTTC. Its protein is CASSPLTVYGYTF.